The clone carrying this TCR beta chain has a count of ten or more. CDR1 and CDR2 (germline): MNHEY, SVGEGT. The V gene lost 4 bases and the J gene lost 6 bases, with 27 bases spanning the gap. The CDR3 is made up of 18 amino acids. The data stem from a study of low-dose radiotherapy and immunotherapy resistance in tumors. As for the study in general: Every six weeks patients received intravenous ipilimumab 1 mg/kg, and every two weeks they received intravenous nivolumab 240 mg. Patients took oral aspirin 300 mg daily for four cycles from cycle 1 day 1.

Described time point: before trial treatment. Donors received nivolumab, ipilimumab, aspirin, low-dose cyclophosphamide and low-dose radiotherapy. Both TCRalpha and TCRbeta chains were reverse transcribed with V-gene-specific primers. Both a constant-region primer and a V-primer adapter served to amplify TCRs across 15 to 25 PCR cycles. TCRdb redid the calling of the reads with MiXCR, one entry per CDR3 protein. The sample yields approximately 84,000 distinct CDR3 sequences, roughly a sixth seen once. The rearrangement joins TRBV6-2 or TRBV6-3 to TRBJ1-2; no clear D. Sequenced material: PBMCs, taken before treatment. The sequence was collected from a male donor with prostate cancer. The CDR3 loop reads CASSFRQQSRPNPNGYTF. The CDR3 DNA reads TGTGCCAGCAGTTTCCGGCAACAGTCGAGGCCGAATCCTAATGGCTACACCTTC.